The 10 T cell receptor beta chains listed next were all sequenced from one sample in a study of shared clonotypes between healthy human individuals. Measured with immunoSEQ multiplex PCR; TCRdb has only the in-frame clones, and not every one. Of about 500,000 clones in the sample, roughly 80% were seen once. Specimen: PBMCs. The receptor set was obtained from a middle-aged woman in good health. Some clones in this sample may be carry-over from other donors' samples.

The rearrangement links TRBV7-9 to TRBJ1-4; D remains unclear. Germline CDR1 is SEHNR and CDR2 is FQNEAQ (reference sequence). This CDR3 has 15 residues. Trimming took off 1 base at V and 0 bases at J, with 6 bases between the two ends. CDR3 in DNA: TGTGCCAGCAGCTTAGGGCGGGCAACTAATGAAAAACTGTTTTTT. Translated, it gives CASSLGRATNEKLFF.

The sample holds a few counts of this clone. CDR3 loop: CASSQDRAGSYNEQFF. In DNA form, the CDR3 reads TGCGCCAGCAGCCAAGACCGAGCGGGATCCTACAATGAGCAGTTCTTC. This sequence joins TRBV4-1 and TRBJ2-1; 7 positions agree with TRBD2. CDR3 length: 16 amino acids. CDR1 and CDR2 from the germline V gene are MGHRA and YSYEKL. V was pared by 0 bases and J by 1 base, with 3 bases of the junction left unmatched.

Regarding this clone: A far larger clone is one nucleotide away, so this likely arose from a read error. The V gene is TRBV6-6, the J gene TRBJ2-7; the D is unclear. Trimming cost V 6 bases and J 3 bases, with 9 bases left between them. Germline V CDR1 and CDR2: MNHNY, SVGAGI (reference sequence). The CDR3 consists of 12 residues. CDR3 amino acids: CASSQDGYEQYF. The CDR3 nucleotides are TGTGCCAGCAGCCAGGACGGCTACGAGCAGTACTTC.

The table lists this clone with a few counts. This chain links TRBV28 with TRBJ1-2, with D maybe TRBD1 (6 bases). Germline values: CDR1 MDHEN, CDR2 SYDVKM. Trimming left V 5 bases short and J 6 bases short, with 22 bases between. This CDR3 comprises 16 residues. The chain's CDR3 is CASSPPWGGAVNGYTF. The CDR3 nucleotides are TGTGCCAGCAGTCCCCCTTGGGGGGGGGCTGTCAATGGCTACACCTTC.

Only one count was recorded for this clone. The genes are TRBV2 and TRBJ1-4; TRBD1 aligns across 7 bases. V trimming: 3 bases; J trimming: 5 bases; junction bases outside the gene matches: 6. The CDR3 is 15 residues long. The germline V gene encodes CDR1 SNHLY and CDR2 FYNNEI. The CDR3 spells CASSDLGQQNEKLFF. As DNA, the CDR3 is TGTGCCAGCAGTGACCTGGGACAGCAAAATGAAAAACTGTTTTTT.

This chain connects TRBV6-1 to TRBJ2-3; D gene unclear. Germline V gene data show CDR1 as MNHNS and CDR2 as SASEGT. Trimming removed 1 base at V and 2 bases at J, with 4 bases between. This CDR3 spans 13 amino acids. The CDR3, as DNA: TGTGCCAGCAGTGAAGTGTTCACAGATACGCAGTATTTT. This codes for CASSEVFTDTQYF.

Details on this clone: The same CDR3 also results from other DNA sequences found in this sample. V and J are TRBV28 and TRBJ2-7, with a weak D call TRBD1 (6 bases). This CDR3 comprises 14 residues. CDR1 and CDR2 (germline): MDHEN, SYDVKM. Trimming cost V 6 bases and J 3 bases, with 15 bases left between them. CDR3 nucleotide sequence: TGTGCCAGCAGCCCTCCGGGACACCACTACGAGCAGTACTTC. Translating it yields CASSPPGHHYEQYF.

Only one count was recorded for this clone. V usage is TRBV28 and J usage is TRBJ2-1; 10 bases map to TRBD2. This CDR3 spans 15 amino acids. CDR1 and CDR2 from the germline V gene are MDHEN and SYDVKM. V shed 2 bases and J 5 bases; nucleotides not matched to a gene: 3. The CDR3 sequence is CASSLPGLAHNEQFF. For the CDR3, the DNA is TGTGCCAGCAGTTTACCGGGACTAGCGCACAATGAGCAGTTCTTC.

This clone was recorded only once. The junction shows a germline mismatch at one end, possibly a read error. V is TRBV4-2 and J is TRBJ2-7; TRBD1 or TRBD2 may be the D gene (5 bases each). Germline V CDR1 and CDR2: LGHNA, YNFKEQ. This CDR3 comprises 18 residues. Here the CDR3 reads CASSQGPPGASISYEQCF. The CDR3 coding sequence is TGTGCCAGCAGCCAAGGTCCCCCCGGGGCCTCGATCTCCTACGAGCAGTGCTTC.

The V and J genes are TRBV4-3 and TRBJ1-2; D is uncertain. Trimming removed 0 bases from V and 4 bases from J, with 9 bases in between. CDR1 is LGHNA and CDR2 is YSLEER in the germline V gene. The CDR3 totals 14 residues. The CDR3: CASSQETGSYGYTF. CDR3 coding DNA: TGCGCCAGCAGCCAAGAAACGGGCAGCTATGGCTACACCTTC.